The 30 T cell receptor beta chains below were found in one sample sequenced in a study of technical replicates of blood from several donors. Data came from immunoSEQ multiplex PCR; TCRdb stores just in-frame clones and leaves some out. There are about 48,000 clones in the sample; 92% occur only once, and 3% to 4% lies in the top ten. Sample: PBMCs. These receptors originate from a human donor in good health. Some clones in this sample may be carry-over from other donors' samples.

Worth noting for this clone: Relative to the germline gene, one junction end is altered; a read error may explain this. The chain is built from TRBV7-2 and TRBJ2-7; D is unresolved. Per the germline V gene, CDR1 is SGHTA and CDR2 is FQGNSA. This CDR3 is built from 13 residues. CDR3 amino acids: CASSKSVSSEQYF. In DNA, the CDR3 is TGTGCCAGCAGCAAAAGCGTGTCCTCCGAGCAGTACTTC.

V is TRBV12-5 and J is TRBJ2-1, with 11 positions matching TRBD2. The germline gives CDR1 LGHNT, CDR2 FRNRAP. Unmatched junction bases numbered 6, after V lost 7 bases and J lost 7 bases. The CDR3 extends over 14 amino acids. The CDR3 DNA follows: TGTGCTAGTGTCGGGACTAGCGGTGGGAATGAGCAGTTCTTC. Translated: CASVGTSGGNEQFF.

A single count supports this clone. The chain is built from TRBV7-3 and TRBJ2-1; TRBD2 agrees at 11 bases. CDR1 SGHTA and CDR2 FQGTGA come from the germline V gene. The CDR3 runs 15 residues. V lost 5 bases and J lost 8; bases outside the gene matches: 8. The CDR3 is CASSLSGGAWDEQFF. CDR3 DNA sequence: TGTGCCAGCAGCCTTAGCGGGGGGGCCTGGGATGAGCAGTTCTTC.

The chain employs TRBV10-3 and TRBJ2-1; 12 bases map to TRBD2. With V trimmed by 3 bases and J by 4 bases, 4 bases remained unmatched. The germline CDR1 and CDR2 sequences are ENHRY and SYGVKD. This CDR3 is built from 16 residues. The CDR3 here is CAISDGLAGSYNEQFF. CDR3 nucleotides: TGTGCCATCAGTGACGGACTAGCGGGATCATACAATGAGCAGTTCTTC.

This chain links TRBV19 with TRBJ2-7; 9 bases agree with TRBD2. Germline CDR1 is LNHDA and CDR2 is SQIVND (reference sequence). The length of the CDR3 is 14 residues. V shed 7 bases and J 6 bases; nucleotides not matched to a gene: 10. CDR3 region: CASTWSGGLSEQYF. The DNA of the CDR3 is TGTGCCAGTACCTGGAGCGGGGGGTTGAGCGAGCAGTACTTC.

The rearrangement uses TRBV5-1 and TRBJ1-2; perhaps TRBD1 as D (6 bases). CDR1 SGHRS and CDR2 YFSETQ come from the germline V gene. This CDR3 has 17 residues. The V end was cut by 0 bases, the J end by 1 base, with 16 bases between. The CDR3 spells CASSLGDRNPLNYGYTF. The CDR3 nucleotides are TGCGCCAGCAGCTTGGGAGACAGGAACCCTCTTAACTATGGCTACACCTTC.

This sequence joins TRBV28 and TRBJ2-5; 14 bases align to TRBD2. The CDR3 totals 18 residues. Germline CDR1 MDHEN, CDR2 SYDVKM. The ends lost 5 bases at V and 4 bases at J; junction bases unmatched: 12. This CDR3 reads CASSTSGLAGANRETQYF. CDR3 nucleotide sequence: TGTGCCAGCAGTACATCGGGACTAGCGGGGGCTAATCGAGAGACCCAGTACTTC.

The CDR3 reads CASRREREGYEQYF. CDR3 DNA sequence: TGTGCCAGCAGGAGAGAGCGGGAGGGCTACGAGCAGTACTTC. The V gene is TRBV2, the J gene TRBJ2-7, with 10 bases fitting TRBD2. The CDR3 spans 14 residues. Germline trimming cut 6 bases from V and 3 bases from J; bases unmatched to any gene: 5. CDR1 is SNHLY and CDR2 is FYNNEI in the germline V gene.

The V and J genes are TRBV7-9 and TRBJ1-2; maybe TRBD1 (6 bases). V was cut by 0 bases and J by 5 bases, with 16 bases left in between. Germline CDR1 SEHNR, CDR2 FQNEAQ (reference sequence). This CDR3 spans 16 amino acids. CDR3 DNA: TGTGCCAGCAGCTTAGCTGCGTTCGGGCAGGGGTATGGCTACACCTTC. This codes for CASSLAAFGQGYGYTF.

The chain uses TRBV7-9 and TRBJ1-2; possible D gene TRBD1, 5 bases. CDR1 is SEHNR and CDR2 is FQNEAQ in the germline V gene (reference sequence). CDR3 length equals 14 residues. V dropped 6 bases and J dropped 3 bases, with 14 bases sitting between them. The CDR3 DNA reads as TGTGCCAGCAGTATGACAGATAGAGACTATGGCTACACCTTC. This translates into CASSMTDRDYGYTF.

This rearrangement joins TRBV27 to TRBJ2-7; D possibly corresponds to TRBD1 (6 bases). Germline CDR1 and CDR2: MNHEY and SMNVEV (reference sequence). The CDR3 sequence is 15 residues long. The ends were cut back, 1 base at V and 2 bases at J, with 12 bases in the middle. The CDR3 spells CASSLFGRDTYEQYF. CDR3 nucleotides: TGTGCCAGCAGTTTATTCGGCAGGGACACCTACGAGCAGTACTTC.

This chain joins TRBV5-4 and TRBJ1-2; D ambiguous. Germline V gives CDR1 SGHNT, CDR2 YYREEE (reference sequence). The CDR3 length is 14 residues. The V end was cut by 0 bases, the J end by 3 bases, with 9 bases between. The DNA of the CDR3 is TGTGCCAGCAGCTTGGTGGGCCGTGACTATGGCTACACCTTC. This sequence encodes CASSLVGRDYGYTF.

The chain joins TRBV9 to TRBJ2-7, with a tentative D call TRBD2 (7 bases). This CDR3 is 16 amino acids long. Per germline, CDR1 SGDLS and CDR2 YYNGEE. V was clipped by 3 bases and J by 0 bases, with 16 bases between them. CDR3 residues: CASSAGASGSSYEQYF. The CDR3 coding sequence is TGTGCCAGCAGCGCGGGGGCTAGCGGTAGCTCCTACGAGCAGTACTTC.

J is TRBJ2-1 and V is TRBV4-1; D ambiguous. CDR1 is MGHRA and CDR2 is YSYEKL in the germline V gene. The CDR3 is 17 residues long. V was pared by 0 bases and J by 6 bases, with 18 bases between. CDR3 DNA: TGCGCCAGCAGCCAAGATTCCCAGGCCATGATTATCAATGAGCAGTTCTTC. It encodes CASSQDSQAMIINEQFF.

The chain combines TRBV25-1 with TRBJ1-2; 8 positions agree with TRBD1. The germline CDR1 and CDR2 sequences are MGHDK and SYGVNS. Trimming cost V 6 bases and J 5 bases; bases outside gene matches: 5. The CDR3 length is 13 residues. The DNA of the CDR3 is TGTGCCAGCAGGGCGGACAGGGTGTATGGCTACACCTTC. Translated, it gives CASRADRVYGYTF.

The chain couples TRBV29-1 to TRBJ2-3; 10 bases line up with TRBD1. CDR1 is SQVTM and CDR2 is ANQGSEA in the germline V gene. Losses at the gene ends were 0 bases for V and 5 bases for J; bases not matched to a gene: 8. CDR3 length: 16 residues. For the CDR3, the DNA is TGCAGCGTTGAAGACCCAGACAGGGGGCCGGGAGATACGCAGTATTTT. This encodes CSVEDPDRGPGDTQYF.

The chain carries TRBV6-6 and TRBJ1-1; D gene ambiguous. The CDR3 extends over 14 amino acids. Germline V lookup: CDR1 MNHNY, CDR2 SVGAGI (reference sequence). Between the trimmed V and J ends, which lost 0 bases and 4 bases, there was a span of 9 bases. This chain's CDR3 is CASSYSFTGTEAFF. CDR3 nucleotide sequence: TGTGCCAGCAGTTACTCGTTCACGGGCACTGAAGCTTTCTTT.

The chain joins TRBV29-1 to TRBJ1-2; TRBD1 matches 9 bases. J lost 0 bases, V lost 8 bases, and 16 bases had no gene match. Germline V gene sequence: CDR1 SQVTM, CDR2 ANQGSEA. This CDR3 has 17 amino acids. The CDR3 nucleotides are TGCAGCATCTATACCGGACAGGGGACCCGATCTAACTATGGCTACACCTTC. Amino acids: CSIYTGQGTRSNYGYTF.

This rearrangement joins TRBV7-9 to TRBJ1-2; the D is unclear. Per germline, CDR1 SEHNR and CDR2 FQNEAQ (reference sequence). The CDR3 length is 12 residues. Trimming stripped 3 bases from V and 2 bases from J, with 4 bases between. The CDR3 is CASSFENYGYTF. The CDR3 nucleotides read TGTGCCAGCAGCTTTGAGAACTATGGCTACACCTTC.

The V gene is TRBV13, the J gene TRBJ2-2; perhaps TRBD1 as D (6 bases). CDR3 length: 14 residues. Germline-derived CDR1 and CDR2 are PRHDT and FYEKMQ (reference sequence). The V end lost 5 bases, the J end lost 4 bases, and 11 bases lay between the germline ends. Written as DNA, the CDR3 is TGTGCCAGCAGCCCCGGACAGTCCACCGGGGAGCTGTTTTTT. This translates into CASSPGQSTGELFF.

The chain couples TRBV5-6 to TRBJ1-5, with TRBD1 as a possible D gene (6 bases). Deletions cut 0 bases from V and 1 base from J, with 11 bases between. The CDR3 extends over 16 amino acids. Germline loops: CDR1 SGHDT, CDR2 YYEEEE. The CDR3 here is CASSLAGGASNQPQHF. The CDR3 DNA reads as TGTGCCAGCAGCTTGGCGGGGGGGGCGAGCAATCAGCCCCAGCATTTT.

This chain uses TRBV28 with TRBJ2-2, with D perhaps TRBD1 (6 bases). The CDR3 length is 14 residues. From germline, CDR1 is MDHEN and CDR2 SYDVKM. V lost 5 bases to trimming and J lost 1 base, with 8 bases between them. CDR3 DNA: TGTGCCAGCAGTGAACAGGGGAACACCGGGGAGCTGTTTTTT. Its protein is CASSEQGNTGELFF. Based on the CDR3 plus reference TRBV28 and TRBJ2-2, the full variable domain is DVKVTQSSRYLVKRTGEKVFLECVQDMDHENMFWYRQDPGLGLRLIYFSYDVKMKEKGDIPEGYSVSREKKERFSLILESASTNQTSMYLCASSEQGNTGELFFGEGSRLTVL.

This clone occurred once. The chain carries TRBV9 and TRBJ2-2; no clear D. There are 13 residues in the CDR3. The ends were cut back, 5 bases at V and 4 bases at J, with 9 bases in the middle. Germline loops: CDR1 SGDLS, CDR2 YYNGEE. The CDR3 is CASSRSFTGELFF. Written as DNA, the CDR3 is TGTGCCAGCAGTAGGAGTTTCACCGGGGAGCTGTTTTTT.

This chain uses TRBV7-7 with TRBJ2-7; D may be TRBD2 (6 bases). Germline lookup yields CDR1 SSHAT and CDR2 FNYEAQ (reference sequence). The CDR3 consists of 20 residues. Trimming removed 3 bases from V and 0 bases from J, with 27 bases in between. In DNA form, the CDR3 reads TGTGCCAGCAGCTTTTATAACGGTCTGGGGCTAGCGTACAACTCCTACGAGCAGTACTTC. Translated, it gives CASSFYNGLGLAYNSYEQYF.

The CDR3 coding sequence is TGTGCCAGCAGGAGGGGGCCAGCCACAGATACGCAGTATTTT. This encodes CASRRGPATDTQYF. V is TRBV6-5 and J is TRBJ2-3; 7 bases line up with TRBD1. The CDR3 is made up of 14 amino acids. The J segment lost 2 bases and the V segment lost 6 bases, leaving 5 bases of the junction unmatched. Per germline, CDR1 MNHEY and CDR2 SVGAGI.

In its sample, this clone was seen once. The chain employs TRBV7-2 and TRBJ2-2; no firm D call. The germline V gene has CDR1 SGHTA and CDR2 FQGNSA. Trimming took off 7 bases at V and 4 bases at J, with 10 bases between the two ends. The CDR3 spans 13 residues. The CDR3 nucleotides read TGTGCCAGCACCCTACCTGCCACCGGGGAGCTGTTTTTT. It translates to CASTLPATGELFF.

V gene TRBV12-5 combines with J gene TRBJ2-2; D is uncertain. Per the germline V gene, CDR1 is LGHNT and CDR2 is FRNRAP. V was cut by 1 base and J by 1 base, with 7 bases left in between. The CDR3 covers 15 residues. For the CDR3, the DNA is TGTGCTAGTGGTTTGGAGCGTAAGAACACCGGGGAGCTGTTTTTT. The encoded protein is CASGLERKNTGELFF.

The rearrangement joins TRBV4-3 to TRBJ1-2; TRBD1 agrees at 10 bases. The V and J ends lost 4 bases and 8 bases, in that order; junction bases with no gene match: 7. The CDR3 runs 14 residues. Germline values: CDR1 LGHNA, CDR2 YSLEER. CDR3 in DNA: TGCGCCAGCAGCCGGAGACAGGGGGCGCACGGCTACACCTTC. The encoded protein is CASSRRQGAHGYTF.

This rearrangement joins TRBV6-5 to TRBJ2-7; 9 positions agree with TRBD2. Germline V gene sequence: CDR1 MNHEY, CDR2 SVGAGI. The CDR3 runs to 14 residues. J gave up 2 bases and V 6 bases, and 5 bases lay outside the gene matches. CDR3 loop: CASSRLAEAYEQYF. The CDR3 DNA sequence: TGTGCCAGCAGCCGACTAGCGGAAGCCTACGAGCAGTACTTC.

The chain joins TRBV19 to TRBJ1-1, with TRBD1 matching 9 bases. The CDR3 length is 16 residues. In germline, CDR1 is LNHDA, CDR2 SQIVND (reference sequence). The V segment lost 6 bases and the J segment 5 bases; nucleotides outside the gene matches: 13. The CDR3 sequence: CASRRDRAVSTTEAFF. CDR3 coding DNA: TGTGCCAGTAGAAGGGACAGGGCGGTATCTACGACTGAAGCTTTCTTT.